The entry below describes one TCR beta chain. Its antigen is not identified. Germline lookup yields CDR1 LGHNA and CDR2 YSLEER. The CDR3 is 15 amino acids. The V and J ends lost 0 bases and 7 bases, in that order; junction bases with no gene match: 3. These data are taken from a study of T cell repertoires in cytomegalovirus infection. Study as a whole: Shared public TCR beta signatures pointed to both CMV infection and a matching HLA type.

TCRdb re-called the reads with MiXCR, one entry per CDR3 protein. The table includes tens of thousands of distinct CDR3 sequences, about a third detected once. The sequence derives from a human donor in good health (CMV status not recorded). Some clones in this sample may be carry-over from other donors' samples. V usage is TRBV4-3 and J usage is TRBJ1-4; 9 bases agree with TRBD1. Sequenced material: PBMCs, sequenced either directly or after in vitro stimulation (not recorded which). The CDR3 DNA reads as TGCGCCAGCAGCCAAGACGGACAGGGGACTGAAAAACTGTTTTTT. Translated: CASSQDGQGTEKLFF.